This T cell receptor beta chain was sequenced during a study of blood T cell repertoires in COVID-19. The overall study: Researchers got acute and convalescent COVID-19 samples from the United States, Italy and Spain. From T cells, B-cell-depleted T cells, or PBMCs came the material, which was cDNA or gDNA.

CDR1 is SNHLY, CDR2 FYNNEI, per germline. This CDR3 spans 13 amino acids. V lost 3 bases, J lost 7 bases, and 4 bases stayed unmatched. As handled by the study authors: Amplified reference gene primers provided the basis for estimating nucleated cell counts. The method was immunoSEQ multiplex PCR; TCRdb's version includes in-frame clones alone and lacks a portion of them. D and trimming come from the DNA, and the V and J calls and clone size come from that table. Of 45,000 to 55,000 clones detected, around 90% appear once; the ten largest clones hold under 15%. This TCR derives from a man of 80 years or more with acute or convalescent COVID-19. V gene TRBV2 combines with J gene TRBJ1-2; 8 bases agree with TRBD1. What was sequenced was peripheral blood. The CDR3 DNA is TGTGCCAGCAGTGATCAGGGGGCGGGTGGCTACACCTTC. Its translation: CASSDQGAGGYTF.